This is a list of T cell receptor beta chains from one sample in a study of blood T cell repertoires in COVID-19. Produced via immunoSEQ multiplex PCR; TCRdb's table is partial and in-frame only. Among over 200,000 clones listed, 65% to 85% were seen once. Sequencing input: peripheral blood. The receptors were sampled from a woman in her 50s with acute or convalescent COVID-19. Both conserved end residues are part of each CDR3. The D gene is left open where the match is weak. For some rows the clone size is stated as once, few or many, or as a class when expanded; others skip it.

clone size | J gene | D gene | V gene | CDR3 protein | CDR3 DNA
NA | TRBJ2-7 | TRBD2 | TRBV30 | CAWAQREGLHEQYF | TGTGCCTGGGCCCAGCGGGAGGGCCTCCACGAGCAGTACTTC
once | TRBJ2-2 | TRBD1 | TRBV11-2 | CASSTTGVNTGELFF | TGTGCCAGCAGCACTACAGGGGTGAACACCGGGGAGCTGTTTTTT
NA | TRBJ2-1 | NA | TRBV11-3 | CASSLAVGPAEQFF | TGTGCCAGCAGCTTAGCAGTGGGGCCGGCTGAGCAGTTCTTC
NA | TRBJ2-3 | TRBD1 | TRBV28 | CASGTGDTDTQYF | TGTGCCAGCGGGACAGGGGACACAGATACGCAGTATTTT
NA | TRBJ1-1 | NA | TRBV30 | CAWSPGSEYEAFF | TGTGCCTGGAGTCCAGGGTCGGAATATGAAGCTTTCTTT
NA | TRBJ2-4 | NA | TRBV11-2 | CASSLGGINGNIQYF | TGTGCCAGCAGCCTTGGCGGAATTAACGGAAACATTCAGTACTTC
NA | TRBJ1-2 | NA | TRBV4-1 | CASSQEGAGEVSGYTF | TGCGCCAGCAGCCAAGAAGGGGCAGGGGAAGTGAGTGGCTACACCTTC
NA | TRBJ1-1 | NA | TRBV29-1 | CSVQGLLMNTEAFF | TGCAGCGTACAGGGCCTCCTAATGAACACTGAAGCTTTCTTT
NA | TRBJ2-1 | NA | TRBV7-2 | CASSLRQSNEFF | TGTGCCAGCAGCTTGCGGCAAAGTAATGAGTTCTTC
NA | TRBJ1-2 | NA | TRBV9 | CASSVDRMGYTF | TGTGCCAGCAGCGTAGACAGGATGGGCTACACCTTC
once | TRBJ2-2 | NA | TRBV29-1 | CSVGWESGELFF | TGCAGCGTTGGTTGGGAGTCCGGGGAGCTGTTTTTT
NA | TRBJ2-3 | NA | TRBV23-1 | CASKAGRTDTQYF | TGCGCCAGCAAAGCAGGCCGCACAGATACGCAGTATTTT
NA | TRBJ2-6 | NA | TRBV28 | CASSPGHGYGANVLTF | TGTGCCAGCAGCCCCGGACACGGCTACGGGGCCAACGTCCTGACTTTC